The rows below give T cell receptor beta chains drawn from one sample of a study of T-cell reconstitution after alpha-beta-depleted transplantation in children. TCRdb used MiXCR to reprocess the PCR reads, holding one entry per CDR3 protein. The profile shows about 400,000 distinct CDR3 sequences, 13% of them singletons. This sample comprised PBMCs, obtained from the stem cell graft. Receptor source: a human donor who donated a stem cell graft to a child with Fanconi anemia. The CDR3 runs from the conserved cysteine through the conserved F or W. The D gene is left open where the match is weak. Not all rows give a size; the values are once, few, many and, for expanded clones, a class.

clone_size: -; j_call: TRBJ2-3; d_call: -; v_call: TRBV5-4; cdr3_length: 12; cdr3_nt: TGTGCCAGCAGCCCGACACAGGGAACGCAGTATTTT; cdr3_aa: CASSPTQGTQYF
clone_size: few; j_call: TRBJ2-1; d_call: -; v_call: TRBV5-1; cdr3_length: 13; cdr3_nt: TGCGCCAGCAGCTATCCGGCGAACAATGAGCAGTTCTTC; cdr3_aa: CASSYPANNEQFF
clone_size: -; j_call: TRBJ2-1; d_call: TRBD2; v_call: TRBV12-3/TRBV12-4; cdr3_length: 16; cdr3_nt: TGTGCCAGCAGTTTACTAGCGGGGGGCCAGGGCGATGAGCAGTTCTTC; cdr3_aa: CASSLLAGGQGDEQFF
clone_size: few; j_call: TRBJ1-6; d_call: TRBD1; v_call: TRBV5-4; cdr3_length: 15; cdr3_nt: TGTGCCAGCAGCTTGGGACAGGGGGCATATTCACCCCTCCACTTT; cdr3_aa: CASSLGQGAYSPLHF
clone_size: many; j_call: TRBJ1-1; d_call: -; v_call: TRBV20-1; cdr3_length: 14; cdr3_nt: TGCAGTGCTAGAGATCCGCGGGGGAACACTGAAGCTTTCTTT; cdr3_aa: CSARDPRGNTEAFF
clone_size: many; j_call: TRBJ2-1; d_call: -; v_call: TRBV6-2/TRBV6-3; cdr3_length: 12; cdr3_nt: TGTGCCAGCAGTCCCACGGACAATGAGCAGTTCTTC; cdr3_aa: CASSPTDNEQFF
clone_size: few; j_call: TRBJ2-1; d_call: -; v_call: TRBV27; cdr3_length: 13; cdr3_nt: TGTGCCAGCAGCCTATACAGGTACAATGAGCAGTTCTTC; cdr3_aa: CASSLYRYNEQFF
clone_size: few; j_call: TRBJ1-5; d_call: -; v_call: TRBV6-5; cdr3_length: 15; cdr3_nt: TGTGCCAGCAGTTACTCGAACAGGGGCAATCAGCCCCAGCATTTT; cdr3_aa: CASSYSNRGNQPQHF
clone_size: few; j_call: TRBJ1-2; d_call: -; v_call: TRBV12-3/TRBV12-4; cdr3_length: 13; cdr3_nt: TGTGCCAGCAGTTTACTGCCGCATTATGGCTACACCTTC; cdr3_aa: CASSLLPHYGYTF
clone_size: many; j_call: TRBJ1-6; d_call: TRBD1; v_call: TRBV7-3; cdr3_length: 16; cdr3_nt: TGTGCCAGCAGCTTAACGCCAGGGGGGTTTAATTCACCCCTCCACTTT; cdr3_aa: CASSLTPGGFNSPLHF
clone_size: -; j_call: TRBJ2-1; d_call: -; v_call: TRBV2; cdr3_length: 14; cdr3_nt: TGTGCCAGCAGTCGGCCTAGCTTCGGTAATGAGCACTTCTTC; cdr3_aa: CASSRPSFGNEHFF
clone_size: many; j_call: TRBJ2-3; d_call: -; v_call: TRBV29-1; cdr3_length: 14; cdr3_nt: TGCAGCGTGCGTAGTCCCCGGACTCTCCTTACGCAGTATTTT; cdr3_aa: CSVRSPRTLLTQYF
clone_size: -; j_call: TRBJ1-2; d_call: TRBD1; v_call: TRBV3-1; cdr3_length: 14; cdr3_nt: TGTGCCAGCAGCCAATGGGACAGGAGCGATGGCTACACCTTC; cdr3_aa: CASSQWDRSDGYTF
clone_size: -; j_call: TRBJ1-5; d_call: -; v_call: TRBV4-2; cdr3_length: 13; cdr3_nt: TGTGCCAGCAGCCAAGATTGGGACTCACCCGGGCATTTT; cdr3_aa: CASSQDWDSPGHF
clone_size: -; j_call: TRBJ1-5; d_call: -; v_call: TRBV18; cdr3_length: 15; cdr3_nt: TGTGCCAGCTCACCCTGGGCCGTAAGCAATCAGCCCCAGCATTTT; cdr3_aa: CASSPWAVSNQPQHF
clone_size: few; j_call: TRBJ2-1; d_call: -; v_call: TRBV5-1; cdr3_length: 16; cdr3_nt: TGCGCCAGCAGTCAGTACGTCGGACAGACATACAATGAGCAGTTCTTC; cdr3_aa: CASSQYVGQTYNEQFF
clone_size: many; j_call: TRBJ2-7; d_call: -; v_call: TRBV12-3/TRBV12-4; cdr3_length: 12; cdr3_nt: TGTGCCAGCAGTTTAGCGCCCTACGAGCAGTACTTC; cdr3_aa: CASSLAPYEQYF
clone_size: few; j_call: TRBJ1-5; d_call: -; v_call: TRBV27; cdr3_length: 15; cdr3_nt: TGTGCCAGCAGTTTATTTTTCAGGAGCAATCAGCCCCAGCATTTT; cdr3_aa: CASSLFFRSNQPQHF
clone_size: few; j_call: TRBJ2-2; d_call: -; v_call: TRBV5-8; cdr3_length: 14; cdr3_nt: TGTGCCAGCAGCTTCTCCTATTACACCGGGGAGCTGTTTTTT; cdr3_aa: CASSFSYYTGELFF
clone_size: few; j_call: TRBJ2-2; d_call: -; v_call: TRBV4-3; cdr3_length: 17; cdr3_nt: TGCGCCAGCAGCCGGAAAGGGGTGGGGGTAAACACCGGGGAGCTGTTTTTT; cdr3_aa: CASSRKGVGVNTGELFF
clone_size: -; j_call: TRBJ2-5; d_call: -; v_call: TRBV2; cdr3_length: 13; cdr3_nt: TGTGCCAGCAGACGACAGCCCCAAGAGACCCAGTACTTC; cdr3_aa: CASRRQPQETQYF
clone_size: many; j_call: TRBJ2-5; d_call: TRBD2; v_call: TRBV5-1; cdr3_length: 14; cdr3_nt: TGCGCCAGCAGCTCCCCGGGGGGATCTGAGACCCAGTACTTC; cdr3_aa: CASSSPGGSETQYF
clone_size: few; j_call: TRBJ1-1; d_call: -; v_call: TRBV4-3; cdr3_length: 13; cdr3_nt: TGCGCCAGCAGCCAAGATCAGGACACTGAAGCTTTCTTT; cdr3_aa: CASSQDQDTEAFF
clone_size: -; j_call: TRBJ1-1; d_call: TRBD1; v_call: TRBV10-2; cdr3_length: 13; cdr3_nt: TGCGCCAGCAGGGACAGGGGTGGCACTGAAGCTTTCTTT; cdr3_aa: CASRDRGGTEAFF
clone_size: many; j_call: TRBJ1-1; d_call: -; v_call: TRBV6-2/TRBV6-3; cdr3_length: 17; cdr3_nt: TGTGCCAGCAGTTACACAGAAGGCCAGGGGATGAACACTGAAGCTTTCTTT; cdr3_aa: CASSYTEGQGMNTEAFF
clone_size: few; j_call: TRBJ2-2; d_call: TRBD1; v_call: TRBV4-3; cdr3_length: 14; cdr3_nt: TGCGCCAGCAGCCCCGGACAGGGGATCGGGGAGCTGTTTTTT; cdr3_aa: CASSPGQGIGELFF
clone_size: -; j_call: TRBJ2-1; d_call: -; v_call: TRBV27; cdr3_length: 14; cdr3_nt: TGTGCCAGCAGTGTGGGACCGAACTACAATGAGCAGTTCTTC; cdr3_aa: CASSVGPNYNEQFF
clone_size: -; j_call: TRBJ1-1; d_call: -; v_call: TRBV5-6; cdr3_length: 14; cdr3_nt: TGTGCCAGCATCCTGGACAGAAGGAACACTGAAGCTTTCTTT; cdr3_aa: CASILDRRNTEAFF